This T cell receptor beta chain was recovered during a study of blood T cell repertoires in COVID-19. Study context: Researchers got acute and convalescent COVID-19 samples from the United States, Italy and Spain.

Source study methods: The assay estimated nucleated cells by amplifying reference gene primers. Using immunoSEQ multiplex PCR, the repertoire was profiled, and TCRdb retains in-frame clones only, with some absent. The V and J calls and clone size come from that table; D and trimming were worked out from the DNA. The sample holds roughly 200,000 clones, 90% seen once. The length of the CDR3 is 16 residues. CDR1 is MDHEN, CDR2 SYDVKM, per germline. Losses at the gene ends were 5 bases for V and 5 bases for J; bases not matched to a gene: 11. The source is a middle-aged man with acute or convalescent COVID-19. The chain is built from TRBV28 and TRBJ1-4, with 7 bases identical to TRBD1. Sequencing was done on a sample of peripheral blood. The CDR3 loop is CASSPGGGQSNEKLFF. The CDR3 coding sequence is TGTGCCAGCAGTCCCGGTGGGGGACAGTCGAATGAAAAACTGTTTTTT.